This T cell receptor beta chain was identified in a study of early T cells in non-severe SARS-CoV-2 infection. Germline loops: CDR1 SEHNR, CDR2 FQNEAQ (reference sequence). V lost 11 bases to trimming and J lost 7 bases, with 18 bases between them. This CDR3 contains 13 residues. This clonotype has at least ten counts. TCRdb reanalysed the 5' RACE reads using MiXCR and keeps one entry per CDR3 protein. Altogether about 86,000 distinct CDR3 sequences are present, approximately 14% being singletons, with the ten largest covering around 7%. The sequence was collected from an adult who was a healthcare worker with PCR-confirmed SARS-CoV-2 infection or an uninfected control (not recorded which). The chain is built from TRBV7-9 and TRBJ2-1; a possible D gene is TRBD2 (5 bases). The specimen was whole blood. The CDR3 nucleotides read TGTGCCCCAAGCGAGGAGGTGGGAAATGAGCAGTTCTTC. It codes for CAPSEEVGNEQFF.